Each of the 29 T cell receptor beta chains below was sequenced from the same sample in a study of T cell responses to AZD1222 COVID-19 vaccine. Measured with immunoSEQ multiplex PCR; TCRdb has only the in-frame clones, and not every one. The table gives about 140,000 clones; the top ten clones make up over 2% of it. The source material was peripheral blood. The receptors here all came from an adult in good health.

The chain combines TRBV15 with TRBJ1-1; the D gene is possibly TRBD1 (5 bases). The CDR3 length is 15 residues. Germline loops: CDR1 LNHNV, CDR2 YYDKDF (reference sequence). Between the trimmed V and J ends, which lost 0 bases and 7 bases, there was a span of 15 bases. DNA for the CDR3: TGTGCCACCAGCAGAGAGGCAGGGAGGGGCGGTGAAGCTTTCTTT. Translating it yields CATSREAGRGGEAFF. Full variable domain (missing parts from reference TRBV15 and TRBJ1-1): DAMVIQNPRYQVTQFGKPVTLSCSQTLNHNVMYWYQQKSSQAPKLLFHYYDKDFNNEADTPDNFQSRRPNTSFCFLDIRSPGLGDTAMYLCATSREAGRGGEAFFGQGTRLTVV.

The chain joins TRBV30 to TRBJ1-2; 8 nucleotides match TRBD1. J gave up 6 bases and V 0 bases, and 6 bases lay outside the gene matches. This CDR3 has 14 residues. From germline, CDR1 is GTSNPN and CDR2 SVGIG (reference sequence). CDR3 DNA: TGTGCCTGGAGTGTAAGTGGGACAGGCGATGGCTACACCTTC. Amino acid sequence: CAWSVSGTGDGYTF.

The chain carries TRBV30 and TRBJ1-1; the match to TRBD1 covers 10 bases. The V gene end was trimmed by 2 bases and the J gene end by 4 bases; junction bases not matched to a gene: 13. The germline gives CDR1 GTSNPN, CDR2 SVGIG (reference sequence). The CDR3 covers 17 residues. CDR3 in amino acids: CAWSRTGTGAGRTEAFF. In nucleotides, the CDR3 is TGTGCCTGGAGTAGGACCGGGACAGGGGCAGGGCGCACTGAAGCTTTCTTT.

A word on this clone: Distinct nucleotide sequences in the sample also encode this CDR3. The chain uses TRBV5-1 and TRBJ1-4; 8 positions agree with TRBD1. Losses at the gene ends were 0 bases for V and 4 bases for J; bases not matched to a gene: 2. This CDR3 comprises 15 residues. In germline, CDR1 is SGHRS, CDR2 YFSETQ. CDR3 bases: TGCGCCAGCAGCTTGGAGACAGGGGTTAATGAAAAACTGTTTTTT. This gives the protein CASSLETGVNEKLFF.

The V and J genes are TRBV6-1 and TRBJ1-5, with a weak D call TRBD1 (5 bases). Per the germline V gene, CDR1 is MNHNS and CDR2 is SASEGT. The CDR3 covers 17 residues. The V end lost 1 base, the J end lost 5 bases, and 18 bases lay between the germline ends. As DNA, the CDR3 is TGTGCCAGCAGTGAAGAGGTCGGGGGGGGAGGCTATCAGCCCCAGCATTTT. Encoded protein: CASSEEVGGGGYQPQHF.

This sequence joins TRBV2 and TRBJ2-2; D is undetermined. The CDR3 consists of 13 residues. V gave up 4 bases and J gave up 5 bases, with 8 bases separating them. From germline, CDR1 is SNHLY and CDR2 FYNNEI. The CDR3 sequence is CASSVSGTGELFF. As DNA, the CDR3 is TGTGCCAGCAGTGTATCCGGGACCGGGGAGCTGTTTTTT.

The genes are TRBV6-2 or TRBV6-3 and TRBJ2-1; D possibly corresponds to TRBD2 (7 bases). The CDR3 runs to 18 residues. Trimming removed 2 bases at V and 6 bases at J, with 23 bases between. The germline CDR1 and CDR2 sequences are MNHEY and SVGEGT. The CDR3 protein is CASSYGFGRGLSLNEQFF. CDR3 coding DNA: TGTGCCAGCAGTTACGGCTTCGGGCGGGGGCTCTCTCTCAATGAGCAGTTCTTC.

This chain joins TRBV6-5 and TRBJ1-3; D ambiguous. Germline CDR1 is MNHEY and CDR2 is SVGAGI. The V end lost 6 bases, the J end lost 7 bases, and 13 bases lay between the germline ends. The CDR3 runs 13 residues. The CDR3 sequence is CASRTSGSNTIYF. DNA of the CDR3: TGTGCCAGCAGGACATCCGGTTCCAACACCATATATTTT.

The V gene is TRBV25-1, the J gene TRBJ1-4; 10 bases match TRBD1. Germline V gives CDR1 MGHDK, CDR2 SYGVNS. The length of the CDR3 is 15 residues. Trimming took 6 bases from V and 3 from J; bases not matched to a gene: 4. The CDR3 sequence is CASSQTGGPNEKLFF. The CDR3 DNA sequence: TGTGCCAGCAGCCAGACAGGGGGCCCTAATGAAAAACTGTTTTTT.

V usage is TRBV28 and J usage is TRBJ1-5; D is ambiguous. In germline, CDR1 is MDHEN, CDR2 SYDVKM. Trimming pared 3 bases from V and 5 bases from J, leaving 11 bases between. This CDR3 contains 14 residues. In DNA form, the CDR3 reads TGTGCCAGCAGTTTGGTCACAGCATATCAGCCCCAGCATTTT. The encoded protein is CASSLVTAYQPQHF.

This sequence joins TRBV2 and TRBJ2-1; D may correspond to TRBD1 or TRBD2 (5 bases each). The V gene's germline CDR1 is SNHLY and CDR2 FYNNEI. The CDR3 extends over 15 amino acids. The germline V and J ends were trimmed by 7 bases and 4 bases, with 17 bases remaining between them. The CDR3 protein is CASTIGTGAYNEQFF. CDR3 DNA sequence: TGTGCCAGCACCATAGGGACCGGGGCTTACAATGAGCAGTTCTTC.

V usage is TRBV4-3 and J usage is TRBJ1-5; D is uncertain. Germline CDR1 reads LGHNA; CDR2 reads YSLEER. Trimming took off 0 bases at V and 8 bases at J, with 8 bases between the two ends. CDR3 length: 13 residues. The CDR3 reads CASSQDSLKPQHF. Here the CDR3 DNA reads TGCGCCAGCAGCCAAGATTCATTAAAGCCCCAGCATTTT.

This chain connects TRBV5-1 to TRBJ1-1; a weak D match, TRBD1 (5 bases). The CDR3 is made up of 16 amino acids. Per the germline V gene, CDR1 is SGHRS and CDR2 is YFSETQ. V dropped 4 bases and J dropped 3 bases, with 19 bases sitting between them. The CDR3 here is CASSRLRGARDTEAFF. The CDR3, as DNA: TGCGCCAGCAGCCGCCTCCGAGGGGCGAGGGACACTGAAGCTTTCTTT.

V gene TRBV6-5 combines with J gene TRBJ1-1, with D possibly matching TRBD1 (5 bases). With 2 bases removed from V and 0 bases from J, the gap between germline ends came to 10 bases. CDR3 size: 15 residues. CDR1 is MNHEY, CDR2 SVGAGI, per germline. In DNA, the CDR3 is TGTGCCAGCAGTTACCAGATGGGGCTGAACACTGAAGCTTTCTTT. Its protein product is CASSYQMGLNTEAFF.

V is TRBV5-6 and J is TRBJ1-2; D is undetermined. This CDR3 is 13 amino acids long. V was cut by 3 bases and J by 4 bases, with 10 bases left in between. Germline lookup yields CDR1 SGHDT and CDR2 YYEEEE. CDR3 DNA sequence: TGTGCCAGCAGCTCGGTGCATACCTATGGCTACACCTTC. Translation gives CASSSVHTYGYTF.

The rearrangement uses TRBV2 and TRBJ1-1, with D possibly being TRBD1 (5 bases). Germline V gives CDR1 SNHLY, CDR2 FYNNEI. With 6 bases removed from V and 0 bases from J, the gap between germline ends came to 14 bases. This CDR3 has 15 amino acids. CDR3 nucleotides: TGTGCCAGCAGGGGGGGTTCTATCATGAACACTGAAGCTTTCTTT. It codes for CASRGGSIMNTEAFF.

The chain uses TRBV29-1 and TRBJ2-5; 7 bases map to TRBD1. The CDR3 has 12 residues. The germline gives CDR1 SQVTM, CDR2 ANQGSEA. The junction had 5 bases not matched to a gene; V was cut back by 8 bases and J by 2 bases. The CDR3 DNA reads TGCAGCCTATGGGACAGTCAAGAGACCCAGTACTTC. It specifies CSLWDSQETQYF.

The rearrangement uses TRBV11-3 and TRBJ1-4; D gene unclear. Looked up from germline, CDR1 is SGHNT and CDR2 is YENEEA. V lost 4 bases and J 3 bases, leaving 12 bases between the germline ends. The CDR3 consists of 15 residues. The CDR3, as DNA: TGTGCCAGCAGCTCAAGACGGATGTCTAATGAAAAACTGTTTTTT. Translated, it gives CASSSRRMSNEKLFF.

V usage is TRBV18 and J usage is TRBJ1-1; no clear D. The germline V and J ends were trimmed by 3 bases and 2 bases, with 13 bases remaining between them. From germline, CDR1 is KGHSH and CDR2 LQKENI. CDR3 length: 15 amino acids. CDR3 sequence: CASSPYGTKNTEAFF. The CDR3 DNA is TGTGCCAGCTCACCTTACGGAACGAAAAACACTGAAGCTTTCTTT.

J is TRBJ2-2 and V is TRBV4-1, with 7 bases that match TRBD1. CDR1 MGHRA and CDR2 YSYEKL come from the germline V gene. The CDR3 has 18 residues. The ends lost 0 bases at V and 5 bases at J; junction bases unmatched: 12. Written as DNA, the CDR3 is TGCGCCAGCAGCCAAGAAGCTTCCCGACAGGGCTGGACCGGGGAGCTGTTTTTT. It specifies CASSQEASRQGWTGELFF.

The gene calls are TRBV7-9 and TRBJ1-1; a weak D match, TRBD1 (5 bases). Trimming left V 1 base short and J 0 bases short, with 9 bases between. Germline V gives CDR1 SEHNR, CDR2 FQNEAQ (reference sequence). The CDR3 is 15 residues long. Written as DNA, the CDR3 is TGTGCCAGCAGCTTAGTCGGAGGGGTGAACACTGAAGCTTTCTTT. This sequence encodes CASSLVGGVNTEAFF. Variable domain in full (rest from reference TRBV7-9 and TRBJ1-1): DTGVSQNPRHKITKRGQNVTFRCDPISEHNRLYWYRQTLGQGPEFLTYFQNEAQLEKSRLLSDRFSAERPKGSFSTLEIQRTEQGDSAMYLCASSLVGGVNTEAFFGQGTRLTVV.

The chain combines TRBV4-1 with TRBJ1-1; a possible D gene is TRBD1 (5 bases). With 6 bases removed from V and 4 bases from J, the gap between germline ends came to 18 bases. The length of the CDR3 is 15 residues. Germline CDR1 reads MGHRA; CDR2 reads YSYEKL. This chain's CDR3 is CASSRLTVGATEAFF. CDR3 sequence (DNA): TGCGCCAGCAGTCGATTGACAGTTGGGGCCACTGAAGCTTTCTTT.

CDR3 bases: TGTGCCAGCGGCCGACTGGCACCTGGAGCTTTCTTT. Protein: CASGRLAPGAFF. This sequence joins TRBV6-5 and TRBJ1-1; D gene uncertain. CDR1 MNHEY and CDR2 SVGAGI come from the germline V gene. This CDR3 is built from 12 residues. Trimming left V 8 bases short and J 10 bases short, with 17 bases between.

This sequence joins TRBV29-1 and TRBJ1-1; D not resolved. Germline CDR1 SQVTM, CDR2 ANQGSEA. CDR3 length: 16 residues. Between the trimmed V and J ends, which lost 0 bases and 0 bases, there was a span of 14 bases. The chain's CDR3 is CSVEEGQVNMNTEAFF. The CDR3 nucleotides are TGCAGCGTTGAAGAGGGCCAGGTGAACATGAACACTGAAGCTTTCTTT.

V is TRBV6-2 or TRBV6-3 and J is TRBJ1-2; D gene ambiguous. This CDR3 contains 14 residues. The V and J ends lost 0 bases and 5 bases respectively, with 10 bases between them. Germline CDR1 reads MNHEY; CDR2 reads SVGEGT. The chain's CDR3 is CASSYSMGNYGYTF. The CDR3 nucleotides are TGTGCCAGCAGTTACTCGATGGGTAATTATGGCTACACCTTC.

The chain links TRBV5-1 to TRBJ2-4; a possible D gene is TRBD2 (6 bases). This CDR3 is 15 amino acids long. The V end lost 0 bases, the J end lost 2 bases, and 9 bases lay between the germline ends. Germline values: CDR1 SGHRS, CDR2 YFSETQ. The CDR3 DNA is TGCGCCAGCAGCTTGGATGGAGGGACCAAAAACATTCAGTACTTC. Encoded protein: CASSLDGGTKNIQYF.

The chain employs TRBV6-6 and TRBJ2-7; 11 bases line up with TRBD1. The V gene end was trimmed by 6 bases and the J gene end by 1 base; junction bases not matched to a gene: 5. The CDR3 loop spans 15 amino acids. Germline CDR1 is MNHNY and CDR2 is SVGAGI (reference sequence). The chain's CDR3 is CASRPGTGGSYEQYF. The CDR3 nucleotides read TGTGCCAGCAGACCCGGGACAGGGGGATCCTACGAGCAGTACTTC.

The CDR3 DNA follows: TGTGCCAGCAGTCCCCGGACAGGGGGCACTGAAGCTTTCTTT. Amino acid sequence: CASSPRTGGTEAFF. This sequence joins TRBV27 and TRBJ1-1; 10 positions match TRBD1. V lost 5 bases, J lost 4 bases, and 4 bases stayed unmatched. Germline lookup yields CDR1 MNHEY and CDR2 SMNVEV (reference sequence). The CDR3 runs to 14 residues.

The genes are TRBV4-3 and TRBJ2-3, with a tentative D call TRBD2 (7 bases). The CDR3 totals 16 residues. V lost 0 bases and J 2 bases, leaving 12 bases between the germline ends. Germline assignment: CDR1 LGHNA and CDR2 YSLEER. This chain's CDR3 is CASSQEWGGLTDTQYF. The CDR3, as DNA: TGCGCCAGCAGCCAAGAATGGGGGGGGCTCACAGATACGCAGTATTTT.